What follows are 13 T cell receptor beta chains derived from one specimen sequenced in a study of CD8 T cells in Susac syndrome. The RNA input was roughly 0.45 to 1 ug, and it was reverse transcribed with random hexamers. MiXCR, applied by TCRdb to the immunoSEQ multiplex PCR reads, yields one record per CDR3 protein. The sample carries roughly 250,000 distinct CDR3 sequences, almost 97% recorded once. Sequencing input: CD4+ T cells from PBMCs. Source of these receptors: a human donor with Susac syndrome.

The chain couples TRBV4-1 to TRBJ2-1; D remains ambiguous. CDR1 is MGHRA and CDR2 is YSYEKL in the germline V gene. This CDR3 contains 15 residues. Trimming removed 3 bases at V and 10 bases at J, with 19 bases between. The CDR3 spells CASSHTGRGLWEQFF. DNA for the CDR3: TGCGCCAGCAGCCATACCGGACGTGGGTTGTGGGAGCAGTTCTTC.

V is TRBV5-1 and J is TRBJ1-2; 7 bases match TRBD1. The CDR3 loop spans 14 amino acids. The germline gives CDR1 SGHRS, CDR2 YFSETQ. V shed 0 bases and J 6 bases; nucleotides not matched to a gene: 5. CDR3 DNA sequence: TGCGCCAGCAGCTTGGTAAGGACAGGAGATGGCTACACCTTC. This encodes CASSLVRTGDGYTF. Together with reference TRBV5-1 and TRBJ1-2, the CDR3 gives the full variable domain: KAGVTQTPRYLIKTRGQQVTLSCSPISGHRSVSWYQQTPGQGLQFLFEYFSETQRNKGNFPGRFSGRQFSNSRSEMNVSTLELGDSALYLCASSLVRTGDGYTFGSGTRLTVV.

J is TRBJ2-5 and V is TRBV30; D not certain. The ends were cut back, 2 bases at V and 6 bases at J, with 10 bases in the middle. There are 12 residues in the CDR3. Germline lookup yields CDR1 GTSNPN and CDR2 SVGIG (reference sequence). The CDR3 spells CAWSPSLKTQYF. The DNA of the CDR3 is TGTGCCTGGAGTCCGAGTTTGAAGACCCAGTACTTC.

The CDR3 sequence: CSDGGPGTTRNEQFF. The CDR3 DNA follows: TGCAGCGATGGGGGCCCCGGGACTACACGCAATGAGCAGTTCTTC. The chain carries TRBV29-1 and TRBJ2-1, with a tentative D call TRBD2 (7 bases). The germline V gene encodes CDR1 SQVTM and CDR2 ANQGSEA. With 7 bases removed from V and 6 bases from J, the gap between germline ends came to 22 bases. The CDR3 extends over 15 amino acids.

J is TRBJ2-1 and V is TRBV7-9; 8 bases agree with TRBD1. Trimming at V came to 6 bases and at J to 4 bases, leaving 11 bases not matched to a gene. Germline CDR1 reads SEHNR; CDR2 reads FQNEAQ (reference sequence). The CDR3 runs 16 residues. CDR3 nucleotides: TGTGCCAGCAGTCCAGTAGGACAGGGTCTATACAATGAGCAGTTCTTC. It specifies CASSPVGQGLYNEQFF.

The genes are TRBV20-1 and TRBJ2-7, with D hard to call. Trimming removed 0 bases at V and 6 bases at J, with 18 bases between. The CDR3 has 15 residues. Germline CDR1 is DFQATT and CDR2 is SNEGSKA (reference sequence). The CDR3 DNA reads TGCAGTGCTAGAGACGGTATTGGGGTAAGGGCCGAGCAGTACTTC. Translated, it gives CSARDGIGVRAEQYF.

This clonotype has a single count. V usage is TRBV7-9 and J usage is TRBJ1-1; possible D gene TRBD1, 5 bases. The germline gives CDR1 SEHNR, CDR2 FQNEAQ (reference sequence). The CDR3 has 9 amino acids. Trimming took 10 bases from V and 8 from J, leaving 8 bases between them. This CDR3 is CATPGEAFF. The CDR3 DNA is TGTGCCACCCCAGGGGAAGCTTTCTTT.

The chain joins TRBV30 to TRBJ2-3; 8 nucleotides line up with TRBD1. CDR1 is GTSNPN, CDR2 SVGIG, per germline (reference sequence). The CDR3 contains 20 residues. The junction had 21 bases not matched to a gene; V was cut back by 1 base and J by 3 bases. The CDR3 loop reads CAWSDFYGDRGGWGTDTQYF. The CDR3 bases are TGTGCCTGGAGTGATTTCTATGGAGACAGGGGTGGTTGGGGGACAGATACGCAGTATTTT.

The V call is TRBV11-2, the J call TRBJ2-7, with 11 bases lining up with TRBD2. V trimming: 1 base; J trimming: 2 bases; junction bases outside the gene matches: 7. CDR3 length: 17 amino acids. The germline V gene encodes CDR1 SGHAT and CDR2 FQNNGV. The CDR3 loop is CASSLGTGTSGTYEQYF. CDR3 nucleotides: TGTGCCAGCAGCTTAGGGACCGGGACTAGCGGAACCTACGAGCAGTACTTC.

The chain couples TRBV27 to TRBJ2-1, with D maybe TRBD2 (6 bases). Trimming left V 2 bases short and J 3 bases short, with 14 bases between. Germline lookup yields CDR1 MNHEY and CDR2 SMNVEV (reference sequence). The CDR3 contains 16 residues. The CDR3 is CASSLHRDSYYNEQFF. CDR3 in DNA: TGTGCCAGCAGTTTACACCGGGACTCCTACTACAATGAGCAGTTCTTC.

The chain couples TRBV3-1 to TRBJ1-2, with D unresolved. The germline V gene encodes CDR1 LGHDT and CDR2 YNNKEL (reference sequence). V was shortened by 0 bases and J by 8 bases, with 13 bases between the two germline ends. The CDR3 spans 14 residues. The CDR3 here is CASSQEGSLGGYTF. DNA for the CDR3: TGTGCCAGCAGCCAAGAGGGTTCTCTTGGGGGCTACACCTTC.

This chain joins TRBV30 and TRBJ2-3; D is unresolved. Germline V gene data show CDR1 as GTSNPN and CDR2 as SVGIG (reference sequence). The CDR3 is 12 residues long. V lost 2 bases, J lost 0 bases, and 3 bases lay in between. Here the CDR3 DNA reads TGTGCCTGGAGTCATAGCACAGATACGCAGTATTTT. It translates to CAWSHSTDTQYF.

This clonotype was seen only a few times. The V and J genes are TRBV30 and TRBJ1-1; the D gene is possibly TRBD1 (6 bases). The CDR3 has 13 residues. Germline-derived CDR1 and CDR2 are GTSNPN and SVGIG (reference sequence). V gave up 2 bases and J gave up 1 base, with 8 bases separating them. Here the CDR3 DNA reads TGTGCCTGGAGTCTCAGGGGGAACACTGAAGCTTTCTTT. Its translation: CAWSLRGNTEAFF.